This T cell receptor beta chain was sequenced in a study of blood T cell repertoires in COVID-19. Seattle's enrolled individuals joined amid active infection and were then monitored longitudinally. Per the study methods: For nucleated cells, counts were estimated from reference gene primer amplification. The protocol was immunoSEQ multiplex PCR, while the TCRdb copy is restricted to in-frame clones and leaves out a portion. V and J calls and clone size follow that table, whereas D and trimming were derived from the DNA. The sample shows approximately 250,000 clones, around 90% of them seen only once. Per the germline V gene, CDR1 is MNHNS and CDR2 is SASEGT. The V segment lost 3 bases and the J segment 10 bases; nucleotides outside the gene matches: 15. The CDR3 consists of 15 residues.

The sequencing input was peripheral blood. This sequence originates from a man younger than 45 with COVID-19, enrolled during active disease. The V and J genes are TRBV6-1 and TRBJ2-7; 7 nucleotides match TRBD1. In nucleotides, the CDR3 is TGTGCCAGCAGTGACGGACAGGTGACTCTTTATAGACAGTACTTC. It specifies CASSDGQVTLYRQYF.